Below, 28 T cell receptor beta chains from the same sample are listed, as sequenced in a study of T-cell memory formation after mild COVID-19. TCRdb redid the calling of the 5' RACE reads with MiXCR, one entry per CDR3 protein. The sample holds a few hundred thousand distinct CDR3 sequences; approximately 25% are singletons and the top ten take 8.8%. Sequencing was carried out using PBMCs or a T cell subset sorted from them (not recorded which). These receptors came from an adult woman who had mild COVID-19 (a few samples of this study predate the infection). Cell type and time point are not known.

The chain has TRBV10-3 and TRBJ2-3; 8 bases line up with TRBD2. The CDR3 is 15 residues long. Germline CDR1 and CDR2: ENHRY and SYGVKD. V was pared by 4 bases and J by 2 bases, with 5 bases of the junction left unmatched. The CDR3 loop is CAISAAGGATDTQYF. The CDR3 DNA is TGTGCCATCAGTGCGGCGGGAGGAGCCACAGATACGCAGTATTTT.

This clonotype was recorded a few times. The gene calls are TRBV12-3 or TRBV12-4 and TRBJ1-3, with 8 bases aligning to TRBD1. The CDR3 consists of 18 residues. The trim removed 3 bases at V and 0 bases at J, leaving 10 bases unmatched. The CDR3 DNA is TGTGCCAGCAGTTTTTCCCAAGGACAGGGTTCCTCTGGAAACACCATATATTTT. Its protein product is CASSFSQGQGSSGNTIYF.

This chain uses TRBV11-1 with TRBJ2-2; TRBD2 matches at 12 bases. Unmatched junction bases numbered 10, after V lost 7 bases and J lost 7 bases. CDR3 length equals 16 residues. CDR1 and CDR2 (germline): SGHAT, FQDESV (reference sequence). CDR3 protein: CASTIRTSGIGGELFF. The CDR3 DNA follows: TGTGCCAGCACTATCAGGACTAGCGGGATAGGCGGGGAGCTGTTTTTT. Looking up the rest from reference TRBV11-1 and TRBJ2-2 gives the full variable domain: EAEVAQSPRYKITEKSQAVAFWCDPISGHATLYWYRQILGQGPELLVQFQDESVVDDSQLPKDRFSAERLKGVDSTLKIQPAELGDSAMYLCASTIRTSGIGGELFFGEGSRLTVL.

V gene TRBV6-1 combines with J gene TRBJ1-4; no firm D call. Deletions cut 7 bases from V and 0 bases from J, with 12 bases between. The CDR3 contains 15 residues. Germline CDR1 reads MNHNS; CDR2 reads SASEGT. The CDR3 sequence is CASKGDDPTNEKLFF. The CDR3 bases are TGTGCCAGCAAGGGAGATGATCCAACTAATGAAAAACTGTTTTTT.

This clonotype was seen a few times. The chain uses TRBV21-1 and TRBJ2-1; TRBD2, the table's D call, lacks a check against the DNA. TRBV21-1 is an annotated pseudogene. The CDR3 covers 16 residues. CDR3 sequence: CASSNIDRAGENEQFF. The CDR3 DNA reads TGTGCCAGCAGCAACATCGATAGGGCTGGGGAGAATGAGCAGTTCTTC.

The chain uses TRBV5-6 and TRBJ1-1, with no clear D. CDR1 and CDR2 (germline): SGHDT, YYEEEE. The CDR3 has 14 residues. The V end lost 1 base, the J end lost 2 bases, and 9 bases lay between the germline ends. CDR3 in DNA: TGTGCCAGCAGCTTGTTATACCAAAACACTGAAGCTTTCTTT. Translating it yields CASSLLYQNTEAFF.

The rearrangement joins TRBV15 to TRBJ2-7; D may correspond to TRBD1 or TRBD2 (5 bases each). V was cut by 3 bases and J by 0 bases, with 15 bases left in between. Per the germline V gene, CDR1 is LNHNV and CDR2 is YYDKDF (reference sequence). This CDR3 is built from 16 residues. CDR3 in DNA: TGTGCCACCAGCAGGGGTGGGACGGTAGGCTCCTACGAGCAGTACTTC. Protein: CATSRGGTVGSYEQYF.

This sequence joins TRBV7-8 and TRBJ2-2; D unresolved. In germline, CDR1 is SGHVS, CDR2 FQNEAQ. V dropped 1 base and J dropped 0 bases, with 12 bases sitting between them. This CDR3 region has 17 residues. The DNA of the CDR3 is TGTGCCAGCAGCTTAGTTACCCGTGATCCGAACACCGGGGAGCTGTTTTTT. Translating it yields CASSLVTRDPNTGELFF.

This clonotype was counted only a few times. V and J are TRBV4-2 and TRBJ1-4; D uncertain. Trimming removed 0 bases at V and 15 bases at J, with 11 bases between. The germline CDR1 and CDR2 sequences are LGHNA and YNFKEQ. The CDR3 consists of 12 residues. CDR3 protein: CASSQDGLPLFF. CDR3 coding DNA: TGTGCCAGCAGCCAAGATGGACTACCGTTGTTTTTT.

The chain carries TRBV12-3 or TRBV12-4 and TRBJ1-1; the D gene is possibly TRBD1 (5 bases). The CDR3 is 15 residues long. Trimming stripped 6 bases from V and 4 bases from J, with 18 bases between. Here the CDR3 reads CASSPGTILGTEAFF. The DNA of the CDR3 is TGTGCCAGCAGCCCAGGGACCATTCTAGGCACTGAAGCTTTCTTT.

The genes are TRBV3-1 and TRBJ2-7; D perhaps matches TRBD2 (6 bases). Trimming removed 4 bases at V and 8 bases at J, with 15 bases between. The germline CDR1 and CDR2 sequences are LGHDT and YNNKEL (reference sequence). This CDR3 is 13 amino acids long. Here the CDR3 reads CASSPGTATQQYF. CDR3 nucleotide sequence: TGTGCCAGCAGCCCTGGGACTGCTACGCAGCAGTACTTC.

The chain is built from TRBV3-1 and TRBJ2-1; maybe TRBD2 (6 bases). V lost 1 base and J lost 8, with 9 bases in between. Per the germline V gene, CDR1 is LGHDT and CDR2 is YNNKEL (reference sequence). The CDR3 contains 13 residues. CDR3 bases: TGTGCCAGCAGCCAAGCGGGAGCGGATGAGCAGTTCTTC. This sequence encodes CASSQAGADEQFF.

This chain links TRBV4-1 with TRBJ1-3; 7 nucleotides line up with TRBD1. V shed 2 bases, J shed 0 bases, and the junction held 4 bases outside the gene matches. Germline V gene data show CDR1 as MGHRA and CDR2 as YSYEKL. The CDR3 has 16 residues. The CDR3 DNA sequence: TGCGCCAGCAGCCAACCTACAGGGGCCTCTGGAAACACCATATATTTT. Its translation is CASSQPTGASGNTIYF.

The chain combines TRBV6-5 with TRBJ2-5; D uncertain. V was shortened by 0 bases and J by 1 base, with 6 bases between the two germline ends. Germline lookup yields CDR1 MNHEY and CDR2 SVGAGI. CDR3 length equals 14 residues. CDR3 sequence (DNA): TGTGCCAGCAGTTACTCAATGGTCCAAGAGACCCAGTACTTC. Amino acid sequence: CASSYSMVQETQYF.

In its sample, this clonotype was seen a few times. The chain joins TRBV5-6 to TRBJ2-3; 10 nucleotides align to TRBD1. Per the germline V gene, CDR1 is SGHDT and CDR2 is YYEEEE. Trimming at V came to 2 bases and at J to 1 base, leaving 4 bases not matched to a gene. CDR3 size: 16 residues. As DNA, the CDR3 is TGTGCCAGCAGCTTCCGGGGGACAGGGGGCACAGATACGCAGTATTTT. Encoded protein: CASSFRGTGGTDTQYF. The complete variable domain, with remaining parts taken from reference TRBV5-6 and TRBJ2-3, reads DAGVTQSPTHLIKTRGQQVTLRCSPKSGHDTVSWYQQALGQGPQFIFQYYEEEERQRGNFPDRFSGHQFPNYSSELNVNALLLGDSALYLCASSFRGTGGTDTQYFGPGTRLTVL.

J is TRBJ1-5 and V is TRBV12-3 or TRBV12-4; TRBD1 matches at 9 bases. The CDR3 is made up of 16 amino acids. J lost 3 bases, V lost 6 bases, and 9 bases had no gene match. CDR3 DNA: TGTGCCAGCAGCCACCGGACAGGGGAGAACAATCAGCCCCAGCATTTT. It specifies CASSHRTGENNQPQHF.

CDR3 amino acids: CASSPTGESSYEQYF. CDR3 DNA sequence: TGTGCCAGCAGCCCGACCGGGGAGAGCTCCTACGAGCAGTACTTC. The rearrangement joins TRBV3-1 to TRBJ2-7; a possible D gene is TRBD2 (5 bases). CDR1 is LGHDT, CDR2 YNNKEL, per germline (reference sequence). V lost 4 bases, J lost 0 bases, and 13 bases lay in between. The CDR3 sequence is 15 residues long.

The V and J genes are TRBV12-3 or TRBV12-4 and TRBJ1-5; D gene unclear. V gave up 1 base and J gave up 4 bases, with 11 bases separating them. This CDR3 has 15 amino acids. The CDR3 loop is CASSLGAYGNQPQHF. For the CDR3, the DNA is TGTGCCAGCAGTTTAGGCGCTTACGGGAATCAGCCCCAGCATTTT.

The gene calls are TRBV28 and TRBJ2-7; TRBD2 matches at 8 bases. This CDR3 comprises 16 residues. The ends lost 4 bases at V and 4 bases at J; junction bases unmatched: 12. Germline V lookup: CDR1 MDHEN, CDR2 SYDVKM. This CDR3 reads CASSWGLTSVAYEQYF. CDR3 nucleotide sequence: TGTGCCAGCAGTTGGGGGTTGACTAGCGTGGCTTACGAGCAGTACTTC.

The rearrangement uses TRBV5-1 and TRBJ2-5, with 12 positions matching TRBD2. CDR1 and CDR2 from the germline V gene are SGHRS and YFSETQ. The V segment lost 0 bases and the J segment 5 bases; nucleotides outside the gene matches: 5. This CDR3 region has 16 residues. DNA of the CDR3: TGCGCCAGCAGCTTGGACGGCCTAGCGGGAGGGGAGACCCAGTACTTC. This encodes CASSLDGLAGGETQYF.

The chain joins TRBV7-9 to TRBJ2-3, with unresolved D. The V end was cut by 2 bases, the J end by 5 bases, with 11 bases between. Germline V CDR1 and CDR2: SEHNR, FQNEAQ (reference sequence). The CDR3 sequence is 14 residues long. CDR3 sequence reads: CASSLRREEDTQYF. The CDR3 DNA reads as TGTGCCAGCAGCTTACGACGTGAGGAAGATACGCAGTATTTT.

This clonotype came up a few times. The J gene is TRBJ2-3, the V gene TRBV11-2; D possibly matches TRBD1 or TRBD2 (5 bases each). Trimming took off 4 bases at V and 6 bases at J, with 23 bases between the two ends. This CDR3 has 17 amino acids. Looked up from germline, CDR1 is SGHAT and CDR2 is FQNNGV. Written as DNA, the CDR3 is TGTGCCAGCAGCTCCCCCCGAAGGGGACCCGTATCGGATACGCAGTATTTT. Protein: CASSSPRRGPVSDTQYF.

This clonotype was found once. The V call is TRBV5-1, the J call TRBJ1-5, with 7 bases lining up with TRBD1. With V trimmed by 0 bases and J by 6 bases, 6 bases remained unmatched. This CDR3 spans 15 amino acids. CDR1 and CDR2 (germline): SGHRS, YFSETQ. This CDR3 reads CASSLAGQPGQPQHF. CDR3 nucleotide sequence: TGCGCCAGCAGCTTGGCGGGACAGCCAGGTCAGCCCCAGCATTTT. The whole variable domain, remainder taken from reference TRBV5-1 and TRBJ1-5, is KAGVTQTPRYLIKTRGQQVTLSCSPISGHRSVSWYQQTPGQGLQFLFEYFSETQRNKGNFPGRFSGRQFSNSRSEMNVSTLELGDSALYLCASSLAGQPGQPQHFGDGTRLSIL.

This clonotype was observed a few times. The chain has TRBV3-1 and TRBJ1-2; no firm D call. The CDR3 consists of 14 residues. CDR1 LGHDT and CDR2 YNNKEL come from the germline V gene (reference sequence). V dropped 1 base and J dropped 4 bases, with 10 bases sitting between them. The CDR3 sequence is CASSQADGSYGYTF. In DNA, the CDR3 is TGTGCCAGCAGCCAAGCGGACGGATCCTATGGCTACACCTTC. The complete variable domain, with remaining parts taken from reference TRBV3-1 and TRBJ1-2, reads DTAVSQTPKYLVTQMGNDKSIKCEQNLGHDTMYWYKQDSKKFLKIMFSYNNKELIINETVPNRFSPKSPDKAHLNLHINSLELGDSAVYFCASSQADGSYGYTFGSGTRLTVV.

The V and J genes are TRBV5-5 and TRBJ1-6, with D hard to call. CDR3 length equals 15 residues. Germline V lookup: CDR1 SGHKS, CDR2 YYEKEE (reference sequence). V dropped 0 bases and J dropped 7 bases, with 11 bases sitting between them. As DNA, the CDR3 is TGTGCCAGCAGCTTGGGACACCCCATCAATTCACCCCTCCACTTT. Translated: CASSLGHPINSPLHF. The variable domain in full, with the rest retrieved from reference TRBV5-5 and TRBJ1-6, is DAGVTQSPTHLIKTRGQQVTLRCSPISGHKSVSWYQQVLGQGPQFIFQYYEKEERGRGNFPDRFSARQFPNYSSELNVNALLLGDSALYLCASSLGHPINSPLHFGNGTRLTVT.

The rearrangement joins TRBV20-1 to TRBJ1-5, with D unresolved. From germline, CDR1 is DFQATT and CDR2 SNEGSKA (reference sequence). Deletions cut 6 bases from V and 4 bases from J, with 10 bases between. The CDR3 has 12 amino acids. CDR3 sequence (DNA): TGCAGTGCCAAGATGGGTAATCAGCCCCAGCATTTT. Residues: CSAKMGNQPQHF.

The gene calls are TRBV7-2 and TRBJ2-2; unclear D gene. Trimming took 6 bases from V and 2 from J, leaving 10 bases between them. The CDR3 runs 14 residues. Looked up from germline, CDR1 is SGHTA and CDR2 is FQGNSA. Here the CDR3 DNA reads TGTGCCAGCAGGAGGCAGGACAACACCGGGGAGCTGTTTTTT. Encoded protein: CASRRQDNTGELFF.

This clonotype was detected only a few times. The chain joins TRBV24-1 to TRBJ2-7, with D possibly being TRBD1 (6 bases). V was cut by 2 bases and J by 1 base, with 8 bases left in between. The CDR3 covers 14 residues. Looked up from germline, CDR1 is KGHDR and CDR2 is SFDVKD. CDR3 protein: CATSDSTGSYEQYF. The CDR3 DNA sequence: TGTGCCACCAGTGATTCAACAGGGTCCTACGAGCAGTACTTC.